This T cell receptor beta chain originates from a study of early T cells in non-severe SARS-CoV-2 infection. Overall study context: Whole-blood bulk RNA, unsorted, was sequenced, and chains were unpaired.

This clonotype has at least ten counts. Its target is not known. Germline CDR1 is MDHEN and CDR2 is SYDVKM. The length of the CDR3 is 15 residues. The V gene lost 6 bases and the J gene lost 3 bases, with 16 bases spanning the gap. Unique molecular identifier tags were affixed to discrete cDNA molecules. One entry per CDR3 protein results from TCRdb running MiXCR on the 5' RACE reads. The data show 25,000 to 30,000 distinct CDR3 sequences, around 5.4% seen once. Study-level points and caveats: Matching results from VDJdb favored anti-spike CD8 responses, leaving private and CD4 specificities undetected.

The genes are TRBV28 and TRBJ2-3; the D gene is possibly TRBD2 (6 bases). Material: whole blood. The TCR sequence derives from an adult who was a healthcare worker with PCR-confirmed SARS-CoV-2 infection or an uninfected control (not recorded which). This chain's CDR3 is CASSWYGRRTDTQYF. The CDR3 DNA reads as TGTGCCAGCAGCTGGTATGGGAGGCGGACAGATACGCAGTATTTT.